These 28 T cell receptor beta chains share one sample of origin, sequenced in a study of shared clonotypes between healthy human individuals. This table comes from immunoSEQ multiplex PCR, and its TCRdb copy is limited to in-frame clones, with some not included. The data show around 700,000 clones, with approximately 79% seen just once and 1.5% to 2% held by the top ten. The source material was memory CD4+ T cells sorted from blood. Subset meaning: CD45RA-negative fraction. The origin of the receptors is a woman aged 25 to 39 in good health.

This clone occurred a few times. The rearrangement joins TRBV2 to TRBJ2-7; 7 positions agree with TRBD2. Unmatched junction bases numbered 12, after V lost 2 bases and J lost 5 bases. Per germline, CDR1 SNHLY and CDR2 FYNNEI. The CDR3 sequence is 16 residues long. For the CDR3, the DNA is TGTGCCAGCAGTGAAAGGGTCGCGGGAGAGTCCCACGAGCAGTACTTC. Encoded protein: CASSERVAGESHEQYF.

V and J are TRBV10-3 and TRBJ2-7; tentatively, D is TRBD1 or TRBD2 (5 bases each). V was trimmed by 7 bases and J by 2 bases, leaving 12 bases between them. Looked up from germline, CDR1 is ENHRY and CDR2 is SYGVKD. This CDR3 comprises 13 residues. The CDR3 nucleotides read TGTGCCATCAAGGGACCGGAAACCTACGAGCAGTACTTC. It encodes CAIKGPETYEQYF.

CDR3 sequence: CASRQTGTGAYNEQFF. In nucleotides, the CDR3 is TGTGCCAGCAGACAAACCGGGACAGGGGCCTACAATGAGCAGTTCTTC. The V call is TRBV7-2, the J call TRBJ2-1; 10 bases fit TRBD1. CDR3 size: 16 residues. Germline V gene lookup returns CDR1 SGHTA and CDR2 FQGNSA. V dropped 6 bases and J dropped 2; count of bases not matched to a gene: 7.

This clone was counted a few times. J is TRBJ2-7 and V is TRBV5-1; D not certain. Trimming pared 0 bases from V and 0 bases from J, leaving 13 bases between. Germline V gives CDR1 SGHRS, CDR2 YFSETQ. The CDR3 runs 16 residues. Written as DNA, the CDR3 is TGCGCCAGCAGCTTGGGAAGCTGGGTGAGCTCCTACGAGCAGTACTTC. This gives the protein CASSLGSWVSSYEQYF.

In its sample, this clone was seen a few times. The chain carries TRBV28 and TRBJ1-2; 7 nucleotides line up with TRBD1. In germline, CDR1 is MDHEN, CDR2 SYDVKM. V gave up 6 bases and J gave up 2 bases; unmatched junction bases: 6. The CDR3 has 14 amino acids. The CDR3 loop reads CASSSLTGNYGYTF. The CDR3 region has the DNA TGTGCCAGCAGCAGCCTGACAGGGAACTATGGCTACACCTTC.

This clone occurred a few times. The rearrangement uses TRBV28 and TRBJ1-1; D is undetermined. Trimming stripped 7 bases from V and 10 bases from J, with 19 bases between. The CDR3 extends over 13 amino acids. Germline V CDR1 and CDR2: MDHEN, SYDVKM. CDR3 bases: TGTGCCAGCACTCTACGAGGGTTAGAAAGAGCTTTCTTT. Its translation: CASTLRGLERAFF.

The rearrangement uses TRBV6-1 and TRBJ2-3; D may be TRBD1 (6 bases). V was cut by 4 bases and J by 4 bases, with 9 bases left in between. The CDR3 length is 13 residues. Per the germline V gene, CDR1 is MNHNS and CDR2 is SASEGT. Here the CDR3 DNA reads TGTGCCAGCAGTGGAACAGGGCCAGATACGCAGTATTTT. Translation gives CASSGTGPDTQYF.

The J gene is TRBJ2-7, the V gene TRBV6-6; TRBD2 matches 7 bases. J lost 1 base, V lost 9 bases, and 6 bases had no gene match. The germline gives CDR1 MNHNY, CDR2 SVGAGI (reference sequence). CDR3 length equals 13 residues. Here the CDR3 reads CASAGLPSYEQYF. Written as DNA, the CDR3 is TGTGCCAGTGCGGGACTACCTTCCTACGAGCAGTACTTC.

The chain recombines TRBV28 with TRBJ2-7, with no clear D. The CDR3 consists of 16 residues. CDR1 MDHEN and CDR2 SYDVKM come from the germline V gene. V lost 5 bases and J 2 bases, leaving 19 bases between the germline ends. CDR3 sequence: CASSTLAPRRPYEQYF. In DNA form, the CDR3 reads TGTGCCAGCAGTACCCTGGCGCCGCGGCGCCCCTACGAGCAGTACTTC. Based on the CDR3 plus reference TRBV28 and TRBJ2-7, the full variable domain is DVKVTQSSRYLVKRTGEKVFLECVQDMDHENMFWYRQDPGLGLRLIYFSYDVKMKEKGDIPEGYSVSREKKERFSLILESASTNQTSMYLCASSTLAPRRPYEQYFGPGTRLTVT.

The chain recombines TRBV5-8 with TRBJ2-2; D remains unclear. This CDR3 has 16 residues. Looked up from germline, CDR1 is SGHTS and CDR2 is YDEGEE. Trimming stripped 1 base from V and 0 bases from J, with 10 bases between. Here the CDR3 reads CASSLNKISNTGELFF. As DNA, the CDR3 is TGTGCCAGCAGCTTGAACAAAATATCGAACACCGGGGAGCTGTTTTTT.

On this clone itself: Other nucleotide sequences in the sample specify the same CDR3. The chain uses TRBV5-1 and TRBJ1-3; D gene unclear. The V and J ends lost 0 bases and 3 bases respectively, with 10 bases between them. The CDR3 sequence is 15 residues long. Germline CDR1 SGHRS, CDR2 YFSETQ. Written as DNA, the CDR3 is TGCGCCAGCAGCTTGGTTGGGCAGGATGGAAACACCATATATTTT. Translated: CASSLVGQDGNTIYF. Supplemented by reference TRBV5-1 and TRBJ1-3, the full variable domain reads KAGVTQTPRYLIKTRGQQVTLSCSPISGHRSVSWYQQTPGQGLQFLFEYFSETQRNKGNFPGRFSGRQFSNSRSEMNVSTLELGDSALYLCASSLVGQDGNTIYFGEGSWLTVV.

The chain links TRBV2 to TRBJ1-5, with D uncertain. This CDR3 spans 12 amino acids. The germline V and J ends were trimmed by 8 bases and 5 bases, with 10 bases remaining between them. CDR1 and CDR2 from the germline V gene are SNHLY and FYNNEI. The CDR3 spells CASGLWDQPQHF. The CDR3 nucleotides read TGTGCCAGCGGTTTGTGGGATCAGCCCCAGCATTTT.

V is TRBV28 and J is TRBJ2-6; D is perhaps TRBD1 (6 bases). Germline assignment: CDR1 MDHEN and CDR2 SYDVKM. Between the trimmed V and J ends, which lost 3 bases and 0 bases, there was a span of 18 bases. The CDR3 has 19 residues. DNA for the CDR3: TGTGCCAGCAGTTTCCACCCGGACAGATTCTCCTCTGGGGCCAACGTCCTGACTTTC. This codes for CASSFHPDRFSSGANVLTF. The whole variable domain, remainder taken from reference TRBV28 and TRBJ2-6, is DVKVTQSSRYLVKRTGEKVFLECVQDMDHENMFWYRQDPGLGLRLIYFSYDVKMKEKGDIPEGYSVSREKKERFSLILESASTNQTSMYLCASSFHPDRFSSGANVLTFGAGSRLTVL.

This sequence joins TRBV5-4 and TRBJ2-7, with 9 bases lining up with TRBD1. From germline, CDR1 is SGHNT and CDR2 YYREEE (reference sequence). V shed 4 bases, J shed 3 bases, and the junction held 8 bases outside the gene matches. The CDR3 loop spans 15 amino acids. CDR3 sequence: CASSGPGQGHYEQYF. The CDR3, as DNA: TGTGCCAGCAGCGGGCCGGGACAGGGACACTACGAGCAGTACTTC. The whole variable domain, filled in from reference TRBV5-4 and TRBJ2-7, reads ETGVTQSPTHLIKTRGQQVTLRCSSQSGHNTVSWYQQALGQGPQFIFQYYREEENGRGNFPPRFSGLQFPNYSSELNVNALELDDSALYLCASSGPGQGHYEQYFGPGTRLTVT.

This clone has a handful of counts. The V and J genes are TRBV4-2 and TRBJ1-5; D gene uncertain. This CDR3 spans 16 amino acids. CDR1 is LGHNA, CDR2 YNFKEQ, per germline. Deletions cut 1 base from V and 4 bases from J, with 14 bases between. The CDR3 sequence: CASSQGEGGANQPQHF. CDR3 DNA sequence: TGTGCCAGCAGCCAAGGGGAGGGAGGCGCTAATCAGCCCCAGCATTTT.

The chain has TRBV2 and TRBJ1-5; a weak D match, TRBD1 (5 bases). The CDR3 extends over 12 amino acids. Deletions cut 7 bases from V and 5 bases from J, with 9 bases between. Germline values: CDR1 SNHLY, CDR2 FYNNEI. The CDR3 nucleotides are TGTGCCAGCAAAGGGACCGATCAGCCCCAGCATTTT. Translated: CASKGTDQPQHF.

The chain carries TRBV15 and TRBJ2-1; 11 positions agree with TRBD2. Germline V gives CDR1 LNHNV, CDR2 YYDKDF (reference sequence). The CDR3 runs 17 residues. Trimming cost V 0 bases and J 4 bases; bases outside gene matches: 5. The CDR3 DNA follows: TGTGCCACCAGCAGAGACCTCGTAGCGGGAGGGTACAATGAGCAGTTCTTC. Its translation is CATSRDLVAGGYNEQFF. The variable domain in full, completed from reference TRBV15 and TRBJ2-1, reads DAMVIQNPRYQVTQFGKPVTLSCSQTLNHNVMYWYQQKSSQAPKLLFHYYDKDFNNEADTPDNFQSRRPNTSFCFLDIRSPGLGDTAMYLCATSRDLVAGGYNEQFFGPGTRLTVL.

The genes are TRBV9 and TRBJ2-4, with a weak D call TRBD1 (6 bases). The CDR3 consists of 19 residues. V gave up 5 bases and J gave up 9 bases, with 33 bases separating them. Germline CDR1 is SGDLS and CDR2 is YYNGEE. CDR3 nucleotides: TGTGCCAGCAGAACCCGAGGGCCCCCACTGAAAACCAAGGGGGTCATTCAGTACTTC. Translated: CASRTRGPPLKTKGVIQYF.

V and J are TRBV2 and TRBJ2-3, with D maybe TRBD1 (5 bases). The germline V gene has CDR1 SNHLY and CDR2 FYNNEI. This CDR3 has 16 amino acids. V lost 4 bases and J lost 4, with 18 bases in between. CDR3 residues: CASSALWQGASDTQYF. The CDR3 nucleotides are TGTGCCAGCAGTGCGCTATGGCAGGGTGCCTCAGATACGCAGTATTTT.

In regard to this clone: Other DNA sequences within the sample encode an identical CDR3. This rearrangement joins TRBV18 to TRBJ2-7; D is unresolved. V was cut by 3 bases and J by 2 bases, with 8 bases left in between. The CDR3 has 13 residues. Germline CDR1 and CDR2: KGHSH and LQKENI. CDR3 region: CASSPGLAYEQYF. The CDR3 coding sequence is TGTGCCAGCTCACCGGGATTGGCCTACGAGCAGTACTTC.

The rearrangement joins TRBV5-1 to TRBJ2-2, with 7 bases matching TRBD2. J gave up 6 bases and V 0 bases, and 8 bases lay outside the gene matches. Germline-derived CDR1 and CDR2 are SGHRS and YFSETQ. CDR3 size: 16 residues. CDR3 sequence (DNA): TGCGCCAGCAGCTTGGAAGGATCTGGACTAGCCGGGGAGCTGTTTTTT. Residues: CASSLEGSGLAGELFF. Complete variable domain (other parts from reference TRBV5-1 and TRBJ2-2): KAGVTQTPRYLIKTRGQQVTLSCSPISGHRSVSWYQQTPGQGLQFLFEYFSETQRNKGNFPGRFSGRQFSNSRSEMNVSTLELGDSALYLCASSLEGSGLAGELFFGEGSRLTVL.

V gene TRBV5-1 combines with J gene TRBJ1-2, with D hard to call. CDR3 length equals 14 residues. V shed 0 bases and J shed 4 bases, with 10 bases lying between them. CDR1 is SGHRS and CDR2 is YFSETQ in the germline V gene. The CDR3, as DNA: TGCGCCAGCAGCTTGGGGGAGGTTGGCTATGGCTACACCTTC. Translating gives CASSLGEVGYGYTF.

V and J are TRBV4-1 and TRBJ2-1; D possibly corresponds to TRBD1 (6 bases). The CDR3 covers 15 residues. Germline CDR1 reads MGHRA; CDR2 reads YSYEKL. Trimming removed 1 base from V and 8 bases from J, with 15 bases in between. CDR3 region: CASSQVGALDYEQFF. CDR3 coding DNA: TGCGCCAGCAGCCAAGTGGGGGCACTTGATTATGAGCAGTTCTTC.

This chain joins TRBV11-2 and TRBJ2-7; 8 bases line up with TRBD1. The ends lost 5 bases at V and 6 bases at J; junction bases unmatched: 12. The CDR3 is made up of 15 amino acids. The germline CDR1 and CDR2 sequences are SGHAT and FQNNGV. CDR3 region: CASSVTGTGPVEQYF. The DNA of the CDR3 is TGTGCCAGCAGCGTCACCGGGACAGGTCCAGTCGAGCAGTACTTC.

In the case of this clone: Other nucleotide sequences from this sample produce the same CDR3. The V gene is TRBV11-2, the J gene TRBJ2-7; D may correspond to TRBD1 or TRBD2 (6 bases each). V gave up 5 bases and J gave up 3 bases, with 14 bases separating them. The germline gives CDR1 SGHAT, CDR2 FQNNGV. The CDR3 length is 14 residues. The CDR3 protein is CASSLSRGLYEQYF. The DNA for the CDR3 is TGTGCCAGCAGCCTTTCCAGGGGACTCTACGAGCAGTACTTC.

The chain recombines TRBV28 with TRBJ1-5, with D possibly TRBD1 on 5 matching bases. Trimming took 6 bases from V and 4 from J, leaving 16 bases between them. The CDR3 totals 15 residues. Germline CDR1 and CDR2: MDHEN and SYDVKM. The CDR3 spells CASRPGLIRNQPQHF. The CDR3 bases are TGTGCCAGCAGACCGGGACTAATAAGGAATCAGCCCCAGCATTTT.

The chain employs TRBV7-3 and TRBJ1-1; D gene ambiguous. CDR3 size: 13 residues. V was shortened by 2 bases and J by 4 bases, with 8 bases between the two germline ends. Per germline, CDR1 SGHTA and CDR2 FQGTGA. Here the CDR3 DNA reads TGTGCCAGCAGCTTAGAAGTGGCCACTGAAGCTTTCTTT. It specifies CASSLEVATEAFF.

A few counts support this clone. The V and J genes are TRBV14 and TRBJ2-1; weak D call: TRBD2 (5 bases). Trimming removed 6 bases at V and 0 bases at J, with 12 bases between. The CDR3 loop spans 15 amino acids. Germline CDR1 SGHDN, CDR2 FVKESK. CDR3 in amino acids: CASRGTGSSYNEQFF. The CDR3, as DNA: TGTGCCAGCAGAGGTACGGGAAGCTCCTACAATGAGCAGTTCTTC.